The 24 T cell receptor beta chains listed next were all sequenced from one sample in a study of T cells in Graves' hyperthyroidism and ophthalmopathy. Researchers amplified the TCR beta CDR3 regions from RNA transcripts. The primer set for the first-round RT-PCR of the TCR CDR3 was HTBI. From the multiplex PCR reads, TCRdb called clonotypes with MiXCR, one entry per CDR3 protein. The table includes 500,000 or so distinct CDR3 sequences, 17% detected once. What was sequenced was blood. The source of these receptors is a woman aged 18-35 years with Graves' ophthalmopathy.

This clonotype showed up many times. The V call is TRBV30, the J call TRBJ1-1; weak D call: TRBD1 (6 bases). V lost 2 bases and J 2 bases, leaving 12 bases between the germline ends. CDR3 length: 14 residues. The germline gives CDR1 GTSNPN, CDR2 SVGIG (reference sequence). The DNA for the CDR3 is TGTGCCTGGAGTCGAGGGGGGCCCAACACTGAAGCTTTCTTT. It encodes CAWSRGGPNTEAFF.

This clonotype was detected ten times or more. The J gene is TRBJ2-7, the V gene TRBV30; unclear D gene. Trimming took off 0 bases at V and 9 bases at J, with 12 bases between the two ends. CDR1 is GTSNPN and CDR2 is SVGIG in the germline V gene (reference sequence). The CDR3 covers 12 residues. This CDR3 reads CAWSVSGHGQYF. CDR3 in DNA: TGTGCCTGGAGTGTTTCGGGCCACGGGCAGTACTTC.

This clonotype has more than one count but fewer than ten. The chain recombines TRBV6-2 or TRBV6-3 with TRBJ1-1, with D perhaps matching TRBD1 (5 bases). V gave up 0 bases and J gave up 3 bases, with 17 bases separating them. CDR3 length equals 17 residues. Germline assignment: CDR1 MNHEY and CDR2 SVGEGT. The CDR3 protein is CASSYSGRGLKDTEAFF. CDR3 nucleotide sequence: TGTGCCAGCAGTTACTCGGGAAGGGGCTTGAAGGACACTGAAGCTTTCTTT.

This clonotype has ten or more counts. This chain connects TRBV18 to TRBJ1-1; D possibly corresponds to TRBD1 (6 bases). The germline gives CDR1 KGHSH, CDR2 LQKENI. This CDR3 spans 12 amino acids. Trimming pared 6 bases from V and 8 bases from J, leaving 13 bases between. The CDR3 coding sequence is TGTGCCAGCTCCCTTGTGGGGGCCGAAGCTTTCTTT. It yields the protein CASSLVGAEAFF.

This chain connects TRBV30 to TRBJ1-1; 10 positions agree with TRBD1. Germline V gives CDR1 GTSNPN, CDR2 SVGIG (reference sequence). Unmatched junction bases numbered 5, after V lost 3 bases and J lost 1 base. The CDR3 loop spans 15 amino acids. The CDR3 region has the DNA TGTGCCTGGAGGGGGGACAGGGGAACGAACACTGAAGCTTTCTTT. This sequence encodes CAWRGDRGTNTEAFF.

With respect to this clonotype: A read error is possible here, since a much larger clone lies one base away. The V gene is TRBV5-1, the J gene TRBJ2-1; TRBD2 matches 11 bases. The germline V gene encodes CDR1 SGHRS and CDR2 YFSETQ. The CDR3 runs to 15 residues. J gave up 2 bases and V 6 bases, and 4 bases lay outside the gene matches. The CDR3 loop is CASNIAGGPYNEQFF. The CDR3 DNA sequence: TGCGCCAGCAACATAGCGGGAGGGCCCTACAATGAGCAGTTCTTC.

This chain links TRBV28 with TRBJ2-1, with 14 nucleotides matching TRBD2. Per germline, CDR1 MDHEN and CDR2 SYDVKM. V lost 6 bases, J lost 14 bases, and 9 bases stayed unmatched. The CDR3 length is 14 residues. The CDR3 loop is CASRGTSGSRREFF. The CDR3 DNA follows: TGTGCCAGCAGAGGGACTAGCGGGAGCCGCAGGGAGTTCTTC. Using reference TRBV28 and TRBJ2-1 for the parts outside the CDR3, the full variable domain is DVKVTQSSRYLVKRTGEKVFLECVQDMDHENMFWYRQDPGLGLRLIYFSYDVKMKEKGDIPEGYSVSREKKERFSLILESASTNQTSMYLCASRGTSGSRREFFGPGTRLTVL.

This clonotype was found a few times. The chain joins TRBV4-2 to TRBJ1-5, with TRBD1 identical over 7 bases. Trimming cost V 6 bases and J 1 base; bases outside gene matches: 6. CDR1 is LGHNA and CDR2 is YNFKEQ in the germline V gene. This CDR3 is 15 amino acids long. CDR3 in amino acids: CASSPRGLSNQPQHF. CDR3 bases: TGTGCCAGCAGTCCTAGGGGGCTGAGCAATCAGCCCCAGCATTTT.

This clonotype was seen a handful of times. The chain couples TRBV7-9 to TRBJ1-4; D gene uncertain. This CDR3 region has 17 residues. Germline V gene lookup returns CDR1 SEHNR and CDR2 FQNEAQ (reference sequence). Trimming took off 0 bases at V and 8 bases at J, with 19 bases between the two ends. The CDR3 reads CASSLARFGLTGEKLFF. In DNA, the CDR3 is TGTGCCAGCAGCTTAGCCCGATTTGGGCTGACTGGAGAAAAACTGTTTTTT.

This clonotype was found a few times. V gene TRBV10-1 combines with J gene TRBJ1-1; D is undetermined. Trimming removed 3 bases at V and 6 bases at J, with 14 bases between. CDR1 and CDR2 from the germline V gene are WNHNN and SYGVQD (reference sequence). CDR3 length equals 14 residues. The CDR3: CASSDPQTGAEAFF. Here the CDR3 DNA reads TGCGCCAGCAGTGACCCCCAGACTGGGGCTGAAGCTTTCTTT.

The table lists this clonotype with a few counts. The genes are TRBV19 and TRBJ1-1; a weak D match, TRBD1 (5 bases). The ends were cut back, 3 bases at V and 2 bases at J, with 10 bases in the middle. Germline loops: CDR1 LNHDA, CDR2 SQIVND (reference sequence). This CDR3 is 14 amino acids long. The CDR3 loop is CASSMKQVNTEAFF. CDR3 nucleotide sequence: TGTGCCAGTAGTATGAAACAGGTCAACACTGAAGCTTTCTTT.

The rearrangement links TRBV20-1 to TRBJ2-7; D uncertain. CDR1 and CDR2 (germline): DFQATT, SNEGSKA (reference sequence). Trimming removed 6 bases at V and 2 bases at J, with 14 bases between. The CDR3 is 13 amino acids. CDR3: CSAVPSGTYEQYF. DNA of the CDR3: TGCAGTGCCGTCCCCTCCGGTACCTACGAGCAGTACTTC.

This rearrangement joins TRBV4-3 to TRBJ2-7; tentative D call: TRBD1 (6 bases). The germline V gene has CDR1 LGHNA and CDR2 YSLEER. CDR3 size: 15 residues. Trimming took 0 bases from V and 2 from J, leaving 11 bases between them. The CDR3 loop reads CASSQDQGSAYEQYF. The CDR3 region has the DNA TGCGCCAGCAGCCAAGATCAGGGGTCAGCCTACGAGCAGTACTTC.

This clonotype was detected many times. The rearrangement uses TRBV27 and TRBJ2-5; TRBD2 aligns across 13 bases. The ends lost 5 bases at V and 5 bases at J; junction bases unmatched: 5. The germline gives CDR1 MNHEY, CDR2 SMNVEV (reference sequence). This CDR3 spans 15 amino acids. The CDR3 reads CASSPTSGRAETQYF. For the CDR3, the DNA is TGTGCCAGCAGTCCAACTAGCGGGAGGGCCGAGACCCAGTACTTC.

As for this clonotype: One junction end disagrees with the germline gene, perhaps due to a read error. This rearrangement joins TRBV7-9 to TRBJ2-5; D call uncertain. Germline V lookup: CDR1 SEHNR, CDR2 FQNEAQ (reference sequence). CDR3 size: 13 residues. DNA of the CDR3: TGTGCCAGCAGCTACCGGCAGCAAGAGACCCGGTACTTC. The encoded protein is CASSYRQQETRYF.

This clonotype was counted only a few times. DNA of the CDR3: TGTGCCAGCAGTTTTGAGGACAGGGATGAAAAACTGTTTTTT. It specifies CASSFEDRDEKLFF. This rearrangement joins TRBV28 to TRBJ1-4; 8 bases align to TRBD1. The CDR3 sequence is 14 residues long. V lost 3 bases and J lost 6; bases outside the gene matches: 3. Germline-derived CDR1 and CDR2 are MDHEN and SYDVKM. Using reference TRBV28 and TRBJ1-4 for the parts outside the CDR3, the full variable domain is DVKVTQSSRYLVKRTGEKVFLECVQDMDHENMFWYRQDPGLGLRLIYFSYDVKMKEKGDIPEGYSVSREKKERFSLILESASTNQTSMYLCASSFEDRDEKLFFGSGTQLSVL.

This clonotype has just a few counts. The J gene is TRBJ1-1, the V gene TRBV20-1, with 8 bases aligning to TRBD1. This CDR3 has 15 amino acids. Per germline, CDR1 DFQATT and CDR2 SNEGSKA (reference sequence). J lost 6 bases, V lost 6 bases, and 15 bases had no gene match. CDR3: CSARLTRGPWSEAFF. For the CDR3, the DNA is TGCAGTGCCAGATTGACCAGGGGGCCCTGGTCTGAAGCTTTCTTT.

The sample holds many counts of this clonotype. This sequence joins TRBV20-1 and TRBJ1-1, with D unresolved. Germline-derived CDR1 and CDR2 are DFQATT and SNEGSKA (reference sequence). The CDR3 runs to 13 residues. V was trimmed by 6 bases and J by 5 bases, leaving 16 bases between them. DNA for the CDR3: TGCAGTGCCAAGTTGCTGATCGGTACTGAAGCTTTCTTT. Translated, it gives CSAKLLIGTEAFF.

This clonotype was picked up a small number of times. The rearrangement uses TRBV19 and TRBJ1-5; possible D gene TRBD1, 5 bases. There are 15 residues in the CDR3. Trimming pared 4 bases from V and 2 bases from J, leaving 12 bases between. Looked up from germline, CDR1 is LNHDA and CDR2 is SQIVND (reference sequence). This chain's CDR3 is CASSTQTRGNQPQHF. DNA for the CDR3: TGTGCCAGTAGTACTCAGACCAGGGGCAATCAGCCCCAGCATTTT.

This clonotype was detected ten times or more. V usage is TRBV27 and J usage is TRBJ1-6; a weak D match, TRBD1 (5 bases). With 2 bases removed from V and 7 bases from J, the gap between germline ends came to 15 bases. Germline V CDR1 and CDR2: MNHEY, SMNVEV (reference sequence). The CDR3 totals 16 residues. The CDR3, as DNA: TGTGCCAGCAGTTTAGAGTTTGGGAGGGGAAATTCACCCCTCCACTTT. As protein: CASSLEFGRGNSPLHF.

Many counts were recorded for this clonotype. The chain carries TRBV12-3 or TRBV12-4 and TRBJ1-2; TRBD1 might be the D (5 bases). The V end was cut by 3 bases, the J end by 4 bases, with 15 bases between. This CDR3 has 15 residues. Here the CDR3 reads CASSFGDAAFYGYTF. The CDR3 DNA is TGTGCCAGCAGTTTTGGGGACGCCGCATTCTATGGCTACACCTTC.

In its sample, this clonotype was seen many times. Here the CDR3 DNA reads TGCAGTGCTAGTCAAGTGACTAGCACAGATACGCAGTATTTT. It translates to CSASQVTSTDTQYF. The J gene is TRBJ2-3, the V gene TRBV20-1; D is ambiguous. Deletions cut 3 bases from V and 0 bases from J, with 10 bases between. The CDR3 runs 14 residues. Germline values: CDR1 DFQATT, CDR2 SNEGSKA (reference sequence).

This clonotype came up many times. The genes are TRBV6-2 or TRBV6-3 and TRBJ2-3; tentatively, D is TRBD2 (6 bases). The CDR3 runs to 17 residues. Trimming stripped 2 bases from V and 6 bases from J, with 21 bases between. Germline values: CDR1 MNHEY, CDR2 SVGEGT. The CDR3, as DNA: TGTGCCAGCAGTTACCCCACAGGAACGGGAGTAGAGGATACGCAGTATTTT. This encodes CASSYPTGTGVEDTQYF.

This clonotype has a count of ten or more. The rearrangement uses TRBV7-9 and TRBJ2-1; 7 bases are shared with TRBD2. The CDR3 is made up of 13 amino acids. The germline V gene has CDR1 SEHNR and CDR2 FQNEAQ (reference sequence). V was clipped by 5 bases and J by 9 bases; unmatched bases: 7. The CDR3 region has the DNA TGTGCCAGCAGCCCGCGGGAGTGGTCTGAGCAGTTCTTC. Translated, it gives CASSPREWSEQFF.